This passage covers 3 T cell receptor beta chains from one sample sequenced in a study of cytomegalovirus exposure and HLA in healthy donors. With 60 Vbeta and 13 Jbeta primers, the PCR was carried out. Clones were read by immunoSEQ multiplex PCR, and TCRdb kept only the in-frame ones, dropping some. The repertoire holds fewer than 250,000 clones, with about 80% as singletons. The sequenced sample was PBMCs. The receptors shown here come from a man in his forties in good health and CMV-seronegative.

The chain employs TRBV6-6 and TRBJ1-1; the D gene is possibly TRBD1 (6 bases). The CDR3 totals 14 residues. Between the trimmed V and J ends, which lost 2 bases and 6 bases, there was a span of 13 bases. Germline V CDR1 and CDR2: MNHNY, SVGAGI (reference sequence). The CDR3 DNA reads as TGTGCCAGCAGTTACGCATCCGGGACACCTGAAGCTTTCTTT. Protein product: CASSYASGTPEAFF.

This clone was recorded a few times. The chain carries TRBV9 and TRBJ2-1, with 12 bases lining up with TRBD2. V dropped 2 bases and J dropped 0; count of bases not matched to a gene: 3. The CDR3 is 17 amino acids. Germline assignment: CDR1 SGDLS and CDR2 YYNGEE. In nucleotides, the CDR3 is TGTGCCAGCAGCGTTTTGACTAGCGGGAGCTCCTACAATGAGCAGTTCTTC. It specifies CASSVLTSGSSYNEQFF.

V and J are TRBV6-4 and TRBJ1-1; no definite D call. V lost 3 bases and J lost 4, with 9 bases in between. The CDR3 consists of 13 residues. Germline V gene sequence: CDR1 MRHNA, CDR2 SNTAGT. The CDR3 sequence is CASSEEFSTEAFF. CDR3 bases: TGTGCCAGCAGTGAAGAGTTCTCCACTGAAGCTTTCTTT.